This T cell receptor (beta chain) was captured in a study of blood T cell repertoires in COVID-19 (dated by TCRdb to the early 2020s). Concerning the study at large: Samples from collaborators originated in the United States, Italy and Spain and spanned both the acute and convalescent phases of COVID-19. The material from the prospective study consisted of cDNA or gDNA derived from T cells, B-cell-depleted T cells, or PBMCs. Subjects who had been exposed to COVID-19, were actively infected with it, or had recovered from it provided the deeply sampled blood TCRbeta repertoires that made up the dataset. The repertoires were made available in a free public database intended to serve as a resource for research on the immune response to SARS-CoV-2. The samples were drawn from the first 160 participants of the ongoing ImmuneRACE study and from some 1,300 subjects provided by 6 global collaborators. A de-identified subject ID, COVID-19 status, age in years and sex were almost always included in the sample metadata. Where available, HLA class I and class II types were obtained from metadata supplied by the sample provider rather than from assay-based typing. Results and caveats for the whole study, not just this receptor: The quantity of clinical and demographic metadata differed by source and by participant and was supplied without curation.

The immunoSEQ Assay, a bias-controlled multiplex PCR, was used to amplify TCRbeta CDR3 regions from genomic DNA. Processing in the source paper ran as follows. Within the assay, amplification of reference gene primers was used to estimate how many nucleated cells each sample contained. To quantify the absolute abundance of each unique TCRbeta CDR3 rearrangement, sequence reads were collapsed and filtered. For each sample, productive Simpson clonality was calculated by taking the square root of Simpson's diversity index across productive rearrangements. TCRdb retrieved this table from immuneACCESS and kept in-frame rearrangements only. Not all clones are present; in checked studies, unresolved V genes account for under half, and no reason is known for the remainder. V and J calls plus clone size are reproduced from that table; the DNA served to infer D and trimming. In all, the sample holds about 370,000 clones, and more than 80% of those were seen once. Roughly 0.99% of the sample lies in the top ten.

From the germline V gene, CDR1 is KGHDR and CDR2 is SFDVKD. V and J are trimmed by 3 bases and 4 bases, and the gene matches miss 5 bases of the junction. The cysteine opens and the phenylalanine closes a CDR3 of 16 amino acids. CDR3 DNA is the only sequence kept; it has 48 bases, read in frame from the first base. In the prospective study, participants were 18 to 89 years old, resided in approximately 22 geographic areas of the United States, and were enrolled through a virtual design. Cohort assignment in the prospective study relied on participant-reported clinical history from a screening survey and a study questionnaire. Recovered participants in ImmuneRACE Cohort 3 were defined by two consecutive negative NP/OP PCR tests, clearance by a healthcare professional, or resolution of symptoms. In the prospective study, mobile phlebotomists collected whole blood, serum and a nasopharyngeal or oropharyngeal swab from each participant. Prospective study participants could optionally give additional blood draws and questionnaires over an approximately 2-month period. Before DNA extraction, blood samples from the prospective study were shipped at room temperature or frozen.

Worth noting for this clone: Its antigen remains undetermined. Base qualities are not at hand, and no much larger clone is one base apart.

The rearranged segments are TRBV24-1 and TRBJ2-2; TRBD1 matches 9 bases in the middle. The TCR comes from a man younger than 35 who had recovered from COVID-19. Sequences were obtained from PBMCs or T cells enriched from blood (not recorded which). In nucleotides, the sequence is TGTGCCACCAGTGATATACGGGACAGGGTCACCGGGGAGCTGTTTTTT. Protein translation: CATSDIRDRVTGELFF.